Listed below are T cell receptor beta chains from one sample, sequenced in a study of T cells in Graves' hyperthyroidism and ophthalmopathy. TCRdb re-called the multiplex PCR reads through MiXCR, storing one row per CDR3 protein. The sample records about 290,000 distinct CDR3 sequences, roughly 15% being singletons. The sample consisted of blood. The receptors derive from a woman aged 25 to 39 with Graves' hyperthyroidism that later progressed to Graves' ophthalmopathy. Both conserved end residues are trimmed from each CDR3. Only part of the rows carry a size: once, few, many, or a class if the clone is expanded.

>TRBV6-5|NA|TRBJ2-5
ASSYGGARETQY
>TRBV28|many|TRBJ1-6
ASSFEKGANSPLH
>TRBV16|many|TRBJ1-3
ASSQRTVEMDTIY
>TRBV9|few|TRBJ1-3
ASSAGLSGNTIY
>TRBV9|NA|TRBJ1-3
ASSENQNTIY
>TRBV11-3|NA|TRBJ2-2
ASSLDIAGELF
>TRBV6-2/TRBV6-3|few|TRBJ1-5
ASTSVTGAGDQPQH
>TRBV24-1|many|TRBJ2-3
ATSARKGQKSPTSTDTQY
>TRBV14|NA|TRBJ2-3
ASSQDSFTGDTQY
>TRBV7-6|many|TRBJ2-7
ASSATTGNYEQY
>TRBV20-1|many|TRBJ2-7
SARDGRASSYEQY
>TRBV28|many|TRBJ1-1
ASSPRGAGVFAEAF
>TRBV6-5|many|TRBJ2-3
ASSYSTPDTDTQY
>TRBV7-8|many|TRBJ2-3
ASTPPGGTDTQY
>TRBV2|many|TRBJ1-2
ASSPGTGSGYT
>TRBV9|many|TRBJ2-1
ASSVLTSGAWNEQF
>TRBV19|few|TRBJ2-1
ASSVLAGGNEQF
>TRBV12-3/TRBV12-4|many|TRBJ2-7
ASKVTGRFDEQY
>TRBV20-1|NA|TRBJ1-3
SALGVGGNTIY
>TRBV13|many|TRBJ1-2
ASRFIGRYGYT
>TRBV7-9|many|TRBJ2-3
ASSFFTSGRTDTQY
>TRBV4-1|few|TRBJ2-7
ASSPLLVGYEQY
>TRBV28|many|TRBJ2-1
ASSLYRGIDEQF
>TRBV13|many|TRBJ2-5
ASRPGRVQETQY
>TRBV2|many|TRBJ2-1
ATRSSGRSNEQF
>TRBV7-3|few|TRBJ2-1
ASSSLAASYNEQF
>TRBV20-1|few|TRBJ2-2
SAQGPDTGELV
>TRBV2|NA|TRBJ2-2
ASSAANTGELF
>TRBV24-1|many|TRBJ2-5
ATSDLKGGSSRETQY
>TRBV7-6|many|TRBJ2-7
ASSPLAGPSGDEQY
>TRBV27|NA|TRBJ2-5
ASSLTLAGAGETQY
>TRBV19|many|TRBJ1-1
ASSIRRPGMNTEAF
>TRBV6-4|few|TRBJ2-7
ASSDSTGRDYEQY
>TRBV28|many|TRBJ2-1
ASSWGMYKEQF
>TRBV6-6|many|TRBJ2-1
ASSYAGAAYNEQF
>TRBV6-1|NA|TRBJ1-2
ASREQLYGYT
>TRBV24-1|many|TRBJ2-3
ATSDLFTDTQY
>TRBV9|many|TRBJ1-1
ASSEVGVNTEAF
>TRBV14|NA|TRBJ1-6
ASSLLGNSPLH
>TRBV28|many|TRBJ1-4
ASNGPRTEKLF
>TRBV6-2/TRBV6-3|NA|TRBJ2-4
ASTHEEREGPLAKNIQY
>TRBV6-1|many|TRBJ1-2
ATHTGQGIQSHGYT